Each of the 26 T cell receptor beta chains below was sequenced from the same sample in a study of cytomegalovirus exposure and HLA in healthy donors. 13 Jbeta primers and 60 Vbeta primers were used for the PCR. Sequencing used immunoSEQ multiplex PCR; TCRdb keeps in-frame clones, though not all of them. The data hold some 120,000 clones, with 70% observed a single time. Input material: PBMCs. Every receptor here comes from a man aged 25-40 years in good health and CMV-seropositive.

In its sample, this clone was seen once. V usage is TRBV4-3 and J usage is TRBJ1-1; D is undetermined. The CDR3 contains 15 residues. The germline CDR1 and CDR2 sequences are LGHNA and YSLEER. Trimming removed 6 bases at V and 1 base at J, with 15 bases between. Here the CDR3 DNA reads TGCGCCAGCAGAGTGAGGGATATTCAGAACACTGAAGCTTTCTTT. It translates to CASRVRDIQNTEAFF.

The rearrangement links TRBV5-1 to TRBJ1-2; D is ambiguous. This CDR3 has 16 amino acids. Germline CDR1 reads SGHRS; CDR2 reads YFSETQ. Deletions cut 4 bases from V and 3 bases from J, with 19 bases between. Here the CDR3 reads CASSPVGAPIYYGYTF. The CDR3 DNA reads TGCGCCAGCAGCCCCGTGGGAGCCCCTATTTACTATGGCTACACCTTC.

CDR3 protein: CASISGLLRNEQYF. CDR3 sequence (DNA): TGTGCCAGCATCAGCGGCCTGCTGAGGAACGAGCAGTACTTC. The V call is TRBV6-6, the J call TRBJ2-7, with a weak D call TRBD2 (5 bases). The CDR3 length is 14 residues. Germline V lookup: CDR1 MNHNY, CDR2 SVGAGI (reference sequence). V lost 7 bases, J lost 5 bases, and 18 bases lay in between.

This clone has more than one count but fewer than ten. The chain is built from TRBV11-3 and TRBJ1-1, with D unresolved. The germline V gene has CDR1 SGHNT and CDR2 YENEEA. This CDR3 is 11 amino acids long. In DNA form, the CDR3 reads TGTGTGGGAGTGCCAAACACTGAAGCTTTCTTT. This sequence encodes CVGVPNTEAFF.

The CDR3 here is CASSYPGGDQYF. CDR3 nucleotides: TGTGCCAGCAGTTACCCGGGGGGAGATCAGTACTTC. V gene TRBV28 combines with J gene TRBJ2-7; 7 positions match TRBD2. V dropped 4 bases and J dropped 10; count of bases not matched to a gene: 7. The CDR3 spans 12 residues. In germline, CDR1 is MDHEN, CDR2 SYDVKM. Filled out from reference TRBV28 and TRBJ2-7, the complete variable domain reads DVKVTQSSRYLVKRTGEKVFLECVQDMDHENMFWYRQDPGLGLRLIYFSYDVKMKEKGDIPEGYSVSREKKERFSLILESASTNQTSMYLCASSYPGGDQYFGPGTRLTVT.

The chain employs TRBV28 and TRBJ2-3, with a possible D match to TRBD1 (6 bases). Germline CDR1 and CDR2: MDHEN and SYDVKM. V lost 3 bases and J lost 0, with 16 bases in between. The CDR3 consists of 17 residues. The CDR3 here is CASSFGWGQLSTDTQYF. Here the CDR3 DNA reads TGTGCCAGCAGTTTCGGTTGGGGGCAGCTCAGCACAGATACGCAGTATTTT.

The chain joins TRBV10-3 to TRBJ1-1; 7 nucleotides line up with TRBD1. The junction had 2 bases not matched to a gene; V was cut back by 0 bases and J by 1 base. The germline V gene has CDR1 ENHRY and CDR2 SYGVKD. The CDR3 is 15 amino acids. DNA of the CDR3: TGTGCCATCAGTGAGTCGGGGACAGCGAACACTGAAGCTTTCTTT. Protein product: CAISESGTANTEAFF.

The chain is built from TRBV7-6 and TRBJ2-1; no definite D call. CDR3 length: 15 amino acids. Germline V gene lookup returns CDR1 SGHVS and CDR2 FNYEAQ. The V and J ends lost 2 bases and 0 bases respectively, with 8 bases between them. The CDR3 region is CASSLRGSSYNEQFF. CDR3 sequence (DNA): TGTGCCAGCAGCTTACGCGGTAGCTCCTACAATGAGCAGTTCTTC.

The chain has TRBV11-3 and TRBJ2-3, with D unresolved. The CDR3 loop spans 15 amino acids. The germline V gene encodes CDR1 SGHNT and CDR2 YENEEA. V was clipped by 2 bases and J by 4 bases, with 13 bases between them. The CDR3 region has the DNA TGTGCCAGCAGCTTATTAAACCGCGTTGCAGATACGCAGTATTTT. Translated, it gives CASSLLNRVADTQYF.

The CDR3 sequence: CASRETGWNQPQHF. The DNA of the CDR3 is TGTGCCAGCAGGGAGACAGGGTGGAATCAGCCCCAGCATTTT. This chain links TRBV25-1 with TRBJ1-5, with 7 positions matching TRBD1. The germline gives CDR1 MGHDK, CDR2 SYGVNS. Trimming cost V 6 bases and J 4 bases; bases outside gene matches: 6. The CDR3 is 14 residues long.

This clone has a handful of counts. This chain uses TRBV5-1 with TRBJ2-1; 12 nucleotides line up with TRBD2. The V and J ends lost 0 bases and 7 bases, in that order; junction bases with no gene match: 8. Germline V CDR1 and CDR2: SGHRS, YFSETQ. The CDR3 has 17 residues. The CDR3: CASSLGIPSGRENEQFF. Here the CDR3 DNA reads TGCGCCAGCAGCTTGGGGATTCCTAGCGGGAGGGAAAATGAGCAGTTCTTC. Full variable domain (outside the CDR3, taken from reference TRBV5-1 and TRBJ2-1): KAGVTQTPRYLIKTRGQQVTLSCSPISGHRSVSWYQQTPGQGLQFLFEYFSETQRNKGNFPGRFSGRQFSNSRSEMNVSTLELGDSALYLCASSLGIPSGRENEQFFGPGTRLTVL.

This chain connects TRBV7-2 to TRBJ1-1; D ambiguous. Looked up from germline, CDR1 is SGHTA and CDR2 is FQGNSA. This CDR3 comprises 14 residues. V lost 5 bases to trimming and J lost 6 bases, with 16 bases between them. The CDR3 DNA reads TGTGCCAGCAGCCCCTCCTTCGGGAGACCTGAAGCTTTCTTT. Its translation is CASSPSFGRPEAFF.

The rearrangement joins TRBV5-4 to TRBJ2-5; 8 bases are shared with TRBD2. The V and J ends lost 4 bases and 3 bases, in that order; junction bases with no gene match: 2. Germline CDR1 SGHNT, CDR2 YYREEE (reference sequence). The CDR3 extends over 13 amino acids. The CDR3 is CASSGAGEETQYF. The CDR3 DNA sequence: TGTGCCAGCAGCGGAGCGGGGGAAGAGACCCAGTACTTC.

The V call is TRBV18, the J call TRBJ2-5; unclear D gene. The CDR3 length is 13 residues. Germline values: CDR1 KGHSH, CDR2 LQKENI. V lost 3 bases and J lost 4, with 9 bases in between. CDR3 DNA sequence: TGTGCCAGCTCACCGAGTTTTAGAGAGACCCAGTACTTC. Protein: CASSPSFRETQYF.

The chain recombines TRBV9 with TRBJ2-5; TRBD2 matches at 12 bases. The trim removed 4 bases at V and 2 bases at J, leaving 9 bases unmatched. Germline V gives CDR1 SGDLS, CDR2 YYNGEE. The CDR3 extends over 17 amino acids. CDR3 in amino acids: CASSRTITSGGQETQYF. The CDR3 DNA sequence: TGTGCCAGCAGCCGAACCATTACTAGCGGGGGGCAAGAGACCCAGTACTTC.

This chain connects TRBV29-1 to TRBJ1-5, with a tentative D call TRBD1 (5 bases). CDR3 length: 17 residues. Germline loops: CDR1 SQVTM, CDR2 ANQGSEA. V was shortened by 4 bases and J by 0 bases, with 19 bases between the two germline ends. The CDR3 sequence: CSVVVGRGSYSNQPQHF. The CDR3 DNA sequence: TGCAGCGTTGTGGTGGGGAGGGGTTCTTATAGCAATCAGCCCCAGCATTTT.

On this clone itself: Distinct nucleotide sequences in the sample also encode this CDR3. This chain connects TRBV30 to TRBJ2-3; no definite D call. Trimming shortened V by 0 bases and J by 1 base, and 5 bases separated the two germline ends. Per germline, CDR1 GTSNPN and CDR2 SVGIG (reference sequence). The CDR3 extends over 13 amino acids. The CDR3 nucleotides are TGTGCCTGGAGTGTCCGGGGCACAGATACGCAGTATTTT. This gives the protein CAWSVRGTDTQYF.

The V call is TRBV14, the J call TRBJ2-3; D not certain. Germline-derived CDR1 and CDR2 are SGHDN and FVKESK. The CDR3 extends over 12 amino acids. V lost 4 bases and J lost 2, with 4 bases in between. Here the CDR3 DNA reads TGTGCCAGCAGCCCAAACACAGATACGCAGTATTTT. Translating it yields CASSPNTDTQYF.

The J gene is TRBJ2-3, the V gene TRBV14; D not certain. The V end was cut by 0 bases, the J end by 8 bases, with 12 bases between. CDR1 SGHDN and CDR2 FVKESK come from the germline V gene. This CDR3 is 14 amino acids long. The DNA of the CDR3 is TGTGCCAGCAGCCAAGATCGATCGGCAGGTACGCAGTATTTT. It yields the protein CASSQDRSAGTQYF.

The genes are TRBV5-1 and TRBJ2-2; TRBD2 matches at 14 bases. CDR1 SGHRS and CDR2 YFSETQ come from the germline V gene. Germline trimming cut 4 bases from V and 8 bases from J; bases unmatched to any gene: 10. This CDR3 contains 17 residues. The CDR3 loop is CASSGGLAGASPGELFF. Here the CDR3 DNA reads TGCGCCAGCAGCGGGGGACTAGCGGGAGCGAGTCCAGGGGAGCTGTTTTTT.

This chain joins TRBV5-6 and TRBJ2-2; 9 positions agree with TRBD1. Germline values: CDR1 SGHDT, CDR2 YYEEEE. The CDR3 is 14 amino acids. The V gene end was trimmed by 3 bases and the J gene end by 5 bases; junction bases not matched to a gene: 2. CDR3 sequence: CASSSGTGTGELFF. DNA for the CDR3: TGTGCCAGCAGCTCCGGGACAGGGACCGGGGAGCTGTTTTTT. The whole variable domain, remainder taken from reference TRBV5-6 and TRBJ2-2, is DAGVTQSPTHLIKTRGQQVTLRCSPKSGHDTVSWYQQALGQGPQFIFQYYEEEERQRGNFPDRFSGHQFPNYSSELNVNALLLGDSALYLCASSSGTGTGELFFGEGSRLTVL.

The V gene is TRBV4-1, the J gene TRBJ2-3, with TRBD2 matching over 10 bases. Trimming removed 3 bases from V and 2 bases from J; junction bases left unmatched: 11. Per germline, CDR1 MGHRA and CDR2 YSYEKL. This CDR3 is 18 amino acids long. CDR3 sequence: CASSQLAGGPGTTDTQYF. CDR3 nucleotide sequence: TGCGCCAGCAGCCAGTTAGCGGGAGGTCCTGGGACCACAGATACGCAGTATTTT.

This clone was counted only a few times. The CDR3 spells CASSLARGGYGYTF. In nucleotides, the CDR3 is TGTGCCAGCAGCTTAGCCCGGGGGGGCTATGGCTACACCTTC. The rearrangement links TRBV7-9 to TRBJ1-2, with D possibly matching TRBD1 (5 bases). Trimming took 0 bases from V and 4 from J, leaving 9 bases between them. Germline V gives CDR1 SEHNR, CDR2 FQNEAQ (reference sequence). The CDR3 sequence is 14 residues long.

This chain connects TRBV30 to TRBJ2-7, with TRBD1 as a possible D gene (6 bases). The CDR3 sequence is 11 residues long. CDR1 is GTSNPN and CDR2 is SVGIG in the germline V gene (reference sequence). The V gene lost 7 bases and the J gene lost 4 bases, with 11 bases spanning the gap. The CDR3 coding sequence is TGTGCCTTTACAGGGCGGTACGAGCAGTACTTC. This gives the protein CAFTGRYEQYF. Full variable domain (rest looked up from reference TRBV30 and TRBJ2-7): SQTIHQWPATLVQPVGSPLSLECTVEGTSNPNLYWYRQAAGRGLQLLFYSVGIGQISSEVPQNLSASRPQDRQFILSSKKLLLSDSGFYLCAFTGRYEQYFGPGTRLTVT.

This rearrangement joins TRBV7-6 to TRBJ2-5, with D perhaps matching TRBD1 (5 bases). The CDR3 extends over 17 amino acids. The germline V gene has CDR1 SGHVS and CDR2 FNYEAQ. V was shortened by 5 bases and J by 0 bases, with 19 bases between the two germline ends. The chain's CDR3 is CASSKNPQTDYQETQYF. In nucleotides, the CDR3 is TGTGCCAGCAGCAAAAACCCACAGACAGATTACCAAGAGACCCAGTACTTC. Looking up the rest from reference TRBV7-6 and TRBJ2-5 gives the full variable domain: GAGVSQSPRYKVTKRGQDVALRCDPISGHVSLYWYRQALGQGPEFLTYFNYEAQQDKSGLPNDRFSAERPEGSISTLTIQRTEQRDSAMYRCASSKNPQTDYQETQYFGPGTRLLVL.

The V call is TRBV18, the J call TRBJ1-5; 7 bases map to TRBD1. This CDR3 comprises 14 residues. Germline CDR1 reads KGHSH; CDR2 reads LQKENI. Trimming removed 2 bases from V and 4 bases from J; junction bases left unmatched: 2. The DNA of the CDR3 is TGTGCCAGCTCACCAGGACAGGCAAATCAGCCCCAGCATTTT. Protein product: CASSPGQANQPQHF.